The 28 T cell receptor beta chains in this list originate from one sample, sequenced in a study of long-term antiretroviral therapy in people with HIV. Researchers report immunoSEQ v3.0 was run at survey level. Repertoires were generated with immunoSEQ multiplex PCR, while TCRdb's copy carries only in-frame clones and drops some. The sample lists around 17,000 clones; around 84% were seen once. The sample here was unsorted PBMCs, taken 0.1 years after starting antiretroviral therapy. Source of these receptors: a man aged 18 to 35 with HIV.

This clone was counted a single time. This chain uses TRBV7-9 with TRBJ1-1; tentatively, D is TRBD1 (5 bases). The germline V and J ends were trimmed by 1 base and 7 bases, with 7 bases remaining between them. The germline gives CDR1 SEHNR, CDR2 FQNEAQ (reference sequence). This CDR3 spans 12 amino acids. The CDR3 coding sequence is TGTGCCAGCAGCTTAGAGGACATTGAAGCTTTCTTT. Translating gives CASSLEDIEAFF.

The genes are TRBV25-1 and TRBJ1-2; the D is unclear. The CDR3 is 13 amino acids. Germline values: CDR1 MGHDK, CDR2 SYGVNS. Trimming cost V 1 base and J 7 bases, with 10 bases left between them. The CDR3, as DNA: TGTGCCAGCAGTGAATTAAGAGGGTTTGGCTACACCTTC. Its protein is CASSELRGFGYTF.

The V gene is TRBV2, the J gene TRBJ2-1, with a possible D match to TRBD1 (5 bases). V gave up 4 bases and J gave up 3 bases, with 13 bases separating them. Germline CDR1 reads SNHLY; CDR2 reads FYNNEI. This CDR3 region has 15 residues. The CDR3: CASSASDSNYNEQFF. CDR3 coding DNA: TGTGCCAGCAGTGCTTCCGACAGTAACTACAATGAGCAGTTCTTC. The full variable domain, its missing parts supplied by reference TRBV2 and TRBJ2-1, is EPEVTQTPSHQVTQMGQEVILRCVPISNHLYFYWYRQILGQKVEFLVSFYNNEISEKSEIFDDQFSVERPDGSNFTLKIRSTKLEDSAMYFCASSASDSNYNEQFFGPGTRLTVL.

V usage is TRBV27 and J usage is TRBJ2-1; 13 bases match TRBD2. The CDR3 totals 17 residues. The germline V gene has CDR1 MNHEY and CDR2 SMNVEV (reference sequence). V lost 5 bases, J lost 6 bases, and 10 bases stayed unmatched. The CDR3 reads CASSRWVGTSGVNEQFF. Here the CDR3 DNA reads TGTGCCAGCAGTCGGTGGGTAGGGACTAGCGGGGTCAATGAGCAGTTCTTC.

The chain uses TRBV12-2 and TRBJ1-5. TRBV12-2 is given as a pseudogene. The CDR3 is made up of 18 amino acids. The CDR3 loop is CASRLVTWGFWVHQPQHF. The CDR3 DNA follows: TGTGCAAGTCGCTTAGTAACTTGGGGATTCTGGGTTCATCAGCCCCAGCATTTT.

A note on this clone: The germline gene is not matched at one end of the junction; a read error may be the cause. This sample includes further DNA sequences coding for the same CDR3. The chain employs TRBV6-6 and TRBJ2-3; unclear D gene. Germline V gene data show CDR1 as MNHNY and CDR2 as SVGAGI (reference sequence). This CDR3 spans 14 amino acids. The CDR3 nucleotides read TGTGCCAGCAGCTACTCCGGGAGCACAGATACGCAGTATTTT. Translating it yields CASSYSGSTDTQYF.

This chain links TRBV7-8 with TRBJ2-1, with 7 positions matching TRBD2. CDR3 length: 15 amino acids. After removal of 0 bases from V and 4 bases from J, the junction contained 3 bases not matched to a gene. Germline CDR1 SGHVS, CDR2 FQNEAQ. The CDR3 nucleotides are TGTGCCAGCAGCTTAGCGGGGGGGATTTACAATGAGCAGTTCTTC. It yields the protein CASSLAGGIYNEQFF.

This chain uses TRBV5-6 with TRBJ2-5, with D possibly TRBD2 on 5 matching bases. The V end lost 6 bases, the J end lost 5 bases, and 20 bases lay between the germline ends. CDR1 and CDR2 from the germline V gene are SGHDT and YYEEEE. This CDR3 has 15 residues. CDR3 loop: CASTAEGSFGETQYF. The CDR3 DNA is TGTGCCAGCACGGCCGAGGGTTCGTTTGGGGAGACCCAGTACTTC.

Written as DNA, the CDR3 is TGTGCCAGCAGCGTAGACGGGCTAGCGGGGGGACAGCAGTACTTC. Encoded protein: CASSVDGLAGGQQYF. This chain connects TRBV9 to TRBJ2-5; 11 nucleotides align to TRBD2. From germline, CDR1 is SGDLS and CDR2 YYNGEE. The CDR3 length is 15 residues. The junction had 9 bases not matched to a gene; V was cut back by 0 bases and J by 11 bases.

This clone appeared a single time. The rearrangement joins TRBV27 to TRBJ2-6; D is unclear. V lost 0 bases and J 3 bases, leaving 6 bases between the germline ends. The CDR3 covers 15 residues. Germline CDR1 is MNHEY and CDR2 is SMNVEV (reference sequence). The CDR3 nucleotides read TGTGCCAGCAGTTTATCGAAGGGTGGGGCCAACGTCCTGACTTTC. This sequence encodes CASSLSKGGANVLTF.

Comment on this clone: One junction end disagrees with the germline gene, perhaps due to a read error. J is TRBJ1-1 and V is TRBV7-7; D not certain. This CDR3 has 13 residues. CDR1 and CDR2 from the germline V gene are SSHAT and FNYEAQ (reference sequence). The CDR3: CASSSSQNTEAFF. CDR3 nucleotide sequence: TGTGCTAGCAGCTCCTCACAGAACACTGAAGCTTTCTTT.

In its sample, this clone was seen a few times. The chain links TRBV5-4 to TRBJ2-5; TRBD2 matches at 9 bases. Germline CDR1 and CDR2: SGHNT and YYREEE (reference sequence). The CDR3 extends over 16 amino acids. Germline trimming cut 6 bases from V and 5 bases from J; bases unmatched to any gene: 14. CDR3 in DNA: TGTGCCAGCACACTTGGTAGCGGGGGCCAGGGGGAGACCCAGTACTTC. This encodes CASTLGSGGQGETQYF. The full variable domain, its missing parts supplied by reference TRBV5-4 and TRBJ2-5, is ETGVTQSPTHLIKTRGQQVTLRCSSQSGHNTVSWYQQALGQGPQFIFQYYREEENGRGNFPPRFSGLQFPNYSSELNVNALELDDSALYLCASTLGSGGQGETQYFGPGTRLLVL.

The J gene is TRBJ1-6, the V gene TRBV10-3; D unresolved. The CDR3 totals 14 residues. V lost 2 bases and J 9 bases, leaving 11 bases between the germline ends. The V gene's germline CDR1 is ENHRY and CDR2 SYGVKD. The CDR3 sequence: CAISEPGPSSPLHF. The DNA for the CDR3 is TGTGCCATCAGTGAGCCCGGGCCGAGTTCACCCCTCCACTTT.

The chain carries TRBV5-1 and TRBJ1-1; D call uncertain. V lost 0 bases to trimming and J lost 2 bases, with 5 bases between them. The germline V gene encodes CDR1 SGHRS and CDR2 YFSETQ. The CDR3 runs to 13 residues. The CDR3 loop is CASSLAENTEAFF. The CDR3 DNA reads TGCGCCAGCAGCTTGGCGGAAAACACTGAAGCTTTCTTT.

The gene calls are TRBV4-3 and TRBJ1-4, with D uncertain. Germline-derived CDR1 and CDR2 are LGHNA and YSLEER. The CDR3 runs to 15 residues. Trimming left V 3 bases short and J 0 bases short, with 8 bases between. CDR3 residues: CASSQWRATNEKLFF. In DNA, the CDR3 is TGCGCCAGCAGCCAGTGGAGGGCAACTAATGAAAAACTGTTTTTT.

This clone is labeled as medium-sized. The CDR3 spells CASVGSGNTIYF. CDR3 nucleotide sequence: TGTGCCAGCGTCGGGTCTGGAAACACCATATATTTT. The V call is TRBV6-6, the J call TRBJ1-3; the D is unclear. V shed 8 bases and J shed 1 base, with 6 bases lying between them. The CDR3 is 12 amino acids. Germline V gene lookup returns CDR1 MNHNY and CDR2 SVGAGI (reference sequence).

The V and J genes are TRBV27 and TRBJ2-3, with 7 bases that match TRBD2. The CDR3 consists of 14 residues. CDR1 and CDR2 from the germline V gene are MNHEY and SMNVEV (reference sequence). Trimming at V came to 2 bases and at J to 8 bases, leaving 7 bases not matched to a gene. The CDR3 spells CASSLPGAGRTQYF. The DNA of the CDR3 is TGTGCCAGCAGTTTACCCGGAGCGGGACGTACGCAGTATTTT.

This clone has a handful of counts. The genes are TRBV6-5 and TRBJ2-7, with 9 bases fitting TRBD1. The length of the CDR3 is 15 residues. V dropped 2 bases and J dropped 7; count of bases not matched to a gene: 9. Germline V gene sequence: CDR1 MNHEY, CDR2 SVGAGI. The CDR3 DNA is TGTGCCAGCAGTTACATGGACAGGGGAAGTTGGGAGCAGTACTTC. It is translated as CASSYMDRGSWEQYF.

V is TRBV6-1 and J is TRBJ2-1, with D maybe TRBD2 (5 bases). From germline, CDR1 is MNHNS and CDR2 SASEGT. Deletions cut 2 bases from V and 10 bases from J, with 6 bases between. The length of the CDR3 is 11 residues. The CDR3 loop reads CASSEWEEQFF. The CDR3 DNA reads as TGTGCCAGCAGTGAATGGGAGGAGCAGTTCTTC.

The chain is built from TRBV4-3 and TRBJ2-5; 8 nucleotides line up with TRBD2. CDR1 and CDR2 from the germline V gene are LGHNA and YSLEER. Trimming cost V 0 bases and J 2 bases; bases outside gene matches: 11. The CDR3 length is 18 residues. The CDR3 reads CASSQDWASGRRQETQYF. The CDR3 coding sequence is TGCGCCAGCAGCCAAGATTGGGCTAGCGGGCGGAGGCAAGAGACCCAGTACTTC.

The chain has TRBV29-1 and TRBJ2-7; a weak D match, TRBD2 (6 bases). The CDR3 runs 13 residues. V was clipped by 4 bases and J by 5 bases, with 15 bases between them. In germline, CDR1 is SQVTM, CDR2 ANQGSEA. CDR3 sequence reads: CSVVGGLRNEQYF. CDR3 sequence (DNA): TGCAGCGTTGTAGGAGGGCTCAGGAACGAGCAGTACTTC.

The genes are TRBV9 and TRBJ2-3, with 9 bases lining up with TRBD1. J lost 6 bases, V lost 4 bases, and 6 bases had no gene match. The germline CDR1 and CDR2 sequences are SGDLS and YYNGEE. The CDR3 runs to 14 residues. The CDR3 is CASSLGTGRDTQYF. The CDR3 DNA reads TGTGCCAGCAGCCTCGGGACAGGGCGGGATACGCAGTATTTT.

This clone appeared a few times. The chain carries TRBV7-6 and TRBJ2-2; unclear D gene. Trimming took 7 bases from V and 2 from J, leaving 8 bases between them. Germline CDR1 SGHVS, CDR2 FNYEAQ. The CDR3 has 13 amino acids. CDR3 residues: CASTPPNTGELFF. Here the CDR3 DNA reads TGTGCCAGCACCCCTCCTAACACCGGGGAGCTGTTTTTT.

The V call is TRBV15, the J call TRBJ2-2, with D maybe TRBD1 (5 bases). Trimming stripped 5 bases from V and 4 bases from J, with 14 bases between. The germline CDR1 and CDR2 sequences are LNHNV and YYDKDF (reference sequence). This CDR3 is 15 amino acids long. DNA for the CDR3: TGTGCCACCAGCGGACACTCCGCGCCCACCGGGGAGCTGTTTTTT. Protein product: CATSGHSAPTGELFF.

This sequence joins TRBV10-3 and TRBJ2-3; D possibly uses TRBD1 or TRBD2 (6 bases each). CDR1 ENHRY and CDR2 SYGVKD come from the germline V gene. This CDR3 comprises 16 residues. Trimming removed 2 bases from V and 5 bases from J, with 17 bases in between. The CDR3 region is CAISEGRGAAGDTQYF. CDR3 bases: TGTGCCATCAGTGAGGGAAGGGGGGCCGCGGGAGATACGCAGTATTTT.

The chain employs TRBV7-2 and TRBJ1-1, with D possibly matching TRBD1 (6 bases). CDR1 is SGHTA and CDR2 is FQGNSA in the germline V gene. This CDR3 region has 15 residues. Trimming stripped 2 bases from V and 1 base from J, with 11 bases between. This chain's CDR3 is CASSLNPGQNTEAFF. In nucleotides, the CDR3 is TGTGCCAGCAGCTTAAACCCGGGACAGAACACTGAAGCTTTCTTT. The entire variable domain, with the rest obtained from reference TRBV7-2 and TRBJ1-1, is as follows: GAGVSQSPSNKVTEKGKDVELRCDPISGHTALYWYRQSLGQGLEFLIYFQGNSAPDKSGLPSDRFSAERTGGSVSTLTIQRTQQEDSAVYLCASSLNPGQNTEAFFGQGTRLTVV.

This clone was observed a single time. The chain employs TRBV30 and TRBJ2-3; D might be TRBD2 (5 bases). V was cut by 0 bases and J by 3 bases, with 19 bases left in between. Germline V gene data show CDR1 as GTSNPN and CDR2 as SVGIG (reference sequence). CDR3 length equals 17 residues. The chain's CDR3 is CAWSVIGPRETTDTQYF. The CDR3 bases are TGTGCCTGGAGTGTAATTGGACCCCGGGAAACGACAGATACGCAGTATTTT.

The rearrangement joins TRBV2 to TRBJ2-7; 7 bases fit TRBD2. This CDR3 region has 15 residues. With V trimmed by 3 bases and J by 6 bases, 11 bases remained unmatched. The V gene's germline CDR1 is SNHLY and CDR2 FYNNEI. The CDR3 protein is CASSEGLAAWAEQYF. As DNA, the CDR3 is TGTGCCAGCAGTGAGGGTCTAGCGGCCTGGGCCGAGCAGTACTTC.